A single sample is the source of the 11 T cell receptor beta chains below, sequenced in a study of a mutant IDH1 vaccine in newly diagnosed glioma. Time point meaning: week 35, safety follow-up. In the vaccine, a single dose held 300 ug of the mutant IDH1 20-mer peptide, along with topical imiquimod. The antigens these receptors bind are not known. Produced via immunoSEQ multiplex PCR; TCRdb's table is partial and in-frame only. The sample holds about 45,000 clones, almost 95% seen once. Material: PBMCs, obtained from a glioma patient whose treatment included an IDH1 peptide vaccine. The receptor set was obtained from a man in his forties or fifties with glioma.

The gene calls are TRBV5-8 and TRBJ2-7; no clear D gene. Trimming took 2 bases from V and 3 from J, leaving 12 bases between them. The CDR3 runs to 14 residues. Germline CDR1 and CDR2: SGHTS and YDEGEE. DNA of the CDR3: TGTGCCAGCAGCTTTGGCCCGGGTGGCTACGAGCAGTACTTC. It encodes CASSFGPGGYEQYF.

CDR3 residues: CASSQDIGTGGNTGELFF. The CDR3 coding sequence is TGCGCCAGCAGCCAAGATATAGGGACAGGGGGCAACACCGGGGAGCTGTTTTTT. The J gene is TRBJ2-2, the V gene TRBV4-3; TRBD1 matches at 12 bases. Germline values: CDR1 LGHNA, CDR2 YSLEER. After removal of 0 bases from V and 2 bases from J, the junction contained 4 bases not matched to a gene. The CDR3 loop spans 18 amino acids.

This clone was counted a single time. As DNA, the CDR3 is TGTGCCAGCAGTTTAGCCGGGACAGCCTATGGCTACACCTTC. Protein product: CASSLAGTAYGYTF. This rearrangement joins TRBV27 to TRBJ1-2, with 7 bases that match TRBD1. The CDR3 contains 14 residues. J gave up 4 bases and V 2 bases, and 4 bases lay outside the gene matches. Germline values: CDR1 MNHEY, CDR2 SMNVEV (reference sequence).

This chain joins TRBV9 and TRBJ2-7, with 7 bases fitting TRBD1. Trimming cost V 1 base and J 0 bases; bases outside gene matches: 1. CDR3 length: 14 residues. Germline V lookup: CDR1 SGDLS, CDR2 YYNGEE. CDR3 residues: CASSVRDSSYEQYF. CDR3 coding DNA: TGTGCCAGCAGCGTACGGGACAGCTCCTACGAGCAGTACTTC.

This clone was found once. In DNA form, the CDR3 reads TGTGCCAGCAGCCAAGACAGGGTAGTAGCTTTCTTT. The encoded protein is CASSQDRVVAFF. The chain links TRBV14 to TRBJ1-1; a possible D gene is TRBD1 (5 bases). Germline CDR1 is SGHDN and CDR2 is FVKESK. The CDR3 has 12 amino acids. Trimming pared 0 bases from V and 10 bases from J, leaving 9 bases between.

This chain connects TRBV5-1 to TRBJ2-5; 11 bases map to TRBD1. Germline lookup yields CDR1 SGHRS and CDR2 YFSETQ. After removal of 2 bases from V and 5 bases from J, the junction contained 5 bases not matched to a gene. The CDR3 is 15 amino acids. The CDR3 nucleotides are TGCGCCAGCAGCTTTGGGGGGACAGGGGGTGAGACCCAGTACTTC. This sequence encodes CASSFGGTGGETQYF.

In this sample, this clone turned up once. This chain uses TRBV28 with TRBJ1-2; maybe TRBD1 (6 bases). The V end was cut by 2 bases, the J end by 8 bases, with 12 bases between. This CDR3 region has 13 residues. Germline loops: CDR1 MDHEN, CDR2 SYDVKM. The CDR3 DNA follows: TGTGCCAGCAGTTTACAGGGGACGCGGGGCTACACCTTC. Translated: CASSLQGTRGYTF.

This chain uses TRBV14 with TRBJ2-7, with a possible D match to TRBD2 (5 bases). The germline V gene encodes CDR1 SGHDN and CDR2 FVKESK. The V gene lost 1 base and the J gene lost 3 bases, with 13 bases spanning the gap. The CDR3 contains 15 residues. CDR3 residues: CASSQGAGYIYEQYF. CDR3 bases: TGTGCCAGCAGCCAAGGGGCGGGTTACATCTACGAGCAGTACTTC. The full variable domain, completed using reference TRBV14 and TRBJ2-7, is EAGVTQFPSHSVIEKGQTVTLRCDPISGHDNLYWYRRVMGKEIKFLLHFVKESKQDESGMPNNRFLAERTGGTYSTLKVQPAELEDSGVYFCASSQGAGYIYEQYFGPGTRLTVT.

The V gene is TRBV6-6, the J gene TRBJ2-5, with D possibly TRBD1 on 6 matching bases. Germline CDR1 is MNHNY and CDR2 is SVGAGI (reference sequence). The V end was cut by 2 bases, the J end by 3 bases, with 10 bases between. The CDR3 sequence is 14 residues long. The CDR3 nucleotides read TGTGCCAGCAGTTACGTCGGGACAAAAGAGACCCAGTACTTC. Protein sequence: CASSYVGTKETQYF.

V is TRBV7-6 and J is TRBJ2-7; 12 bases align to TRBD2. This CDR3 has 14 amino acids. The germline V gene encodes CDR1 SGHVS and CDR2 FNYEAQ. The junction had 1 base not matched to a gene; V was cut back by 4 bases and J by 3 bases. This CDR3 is CASSSSGGDYEQYF. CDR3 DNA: TGTGCCAGCAGCTCTAGCGGGGGGGACTACGAGCAGTACTTC.

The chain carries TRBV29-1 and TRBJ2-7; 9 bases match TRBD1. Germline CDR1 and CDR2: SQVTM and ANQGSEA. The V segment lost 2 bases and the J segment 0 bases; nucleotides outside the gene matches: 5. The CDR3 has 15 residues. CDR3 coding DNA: TGCAGCGTTGAAAAGGCGGGACAGGGCTCCTACGAGCAGTACTTC. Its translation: CSVEKAGQGSYEQYF.